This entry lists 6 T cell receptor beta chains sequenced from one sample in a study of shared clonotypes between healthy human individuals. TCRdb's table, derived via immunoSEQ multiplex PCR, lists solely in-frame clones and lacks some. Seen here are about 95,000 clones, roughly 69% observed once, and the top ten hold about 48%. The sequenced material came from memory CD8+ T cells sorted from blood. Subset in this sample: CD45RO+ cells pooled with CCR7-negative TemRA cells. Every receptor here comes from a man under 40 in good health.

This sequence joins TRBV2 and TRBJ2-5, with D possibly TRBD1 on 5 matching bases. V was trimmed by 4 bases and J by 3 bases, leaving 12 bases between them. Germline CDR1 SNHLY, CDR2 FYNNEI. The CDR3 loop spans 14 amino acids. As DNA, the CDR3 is TGTGCCAGCAGTGGAGATCTAGGGGAAGAGACCCAGTACTTC. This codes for CASSGDLGEETQYF.

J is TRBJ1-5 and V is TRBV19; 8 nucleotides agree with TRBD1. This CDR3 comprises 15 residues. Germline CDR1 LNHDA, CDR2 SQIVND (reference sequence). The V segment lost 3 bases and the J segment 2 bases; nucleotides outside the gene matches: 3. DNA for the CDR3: TGTGCCAGTAGTATCGGGACAGGCCGCAATCAGCCCCAGCATTTT. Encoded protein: CASSIGTGRNQPQHF. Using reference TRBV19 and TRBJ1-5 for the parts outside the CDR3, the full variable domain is DGGITQSPKYLFRKEGQNVTLSCEQNLNHDAMYWYRQDPGQGLRLIYYSQIVNDFQKGDIAEGYSVSREKKESFPLTVTSAQKNPTAFYLCASSIGTGRNQPQHFGDGTRLSIL.

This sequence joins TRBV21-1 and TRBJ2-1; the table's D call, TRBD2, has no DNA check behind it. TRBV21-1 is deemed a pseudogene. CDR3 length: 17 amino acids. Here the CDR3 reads CATGARLAGIGYNEQFF. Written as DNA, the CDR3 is TGTGCCACCGGGGCTAGACTAGCGGGAATAGGGTACAATGAGCAGTTCTTC.

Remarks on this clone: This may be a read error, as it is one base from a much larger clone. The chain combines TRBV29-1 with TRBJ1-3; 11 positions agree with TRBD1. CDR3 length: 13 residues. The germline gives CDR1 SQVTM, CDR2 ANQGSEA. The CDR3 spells CSDWGTGGNTTYF. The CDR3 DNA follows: TGCAGCGATTGGGGGACAGGGGGAAACACCACATATTTT.

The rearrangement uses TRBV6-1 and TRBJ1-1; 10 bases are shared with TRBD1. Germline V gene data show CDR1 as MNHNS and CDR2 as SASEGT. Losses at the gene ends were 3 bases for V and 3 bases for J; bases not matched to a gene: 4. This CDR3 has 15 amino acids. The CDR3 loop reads CASSDGTGEDTEAFF. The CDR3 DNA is TGTGCCAGCAGTGATGGGACAGGGGAAGACACTGAAGCTTTCTTT.

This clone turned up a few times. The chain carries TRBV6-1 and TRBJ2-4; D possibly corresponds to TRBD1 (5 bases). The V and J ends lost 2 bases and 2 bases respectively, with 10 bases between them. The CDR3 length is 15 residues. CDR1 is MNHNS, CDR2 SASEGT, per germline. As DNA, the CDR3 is TGTGCCAGCAGTGAAAGGTGGGGCCCCAAAAACATTCAGTACTTC. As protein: CASSERWGPKNIQYF.